What follows are 8 T cell receptor beta chains derived from one specimen sequenced in a study of post-analysis software for immune sequencing data (dated by TCRdb to the mid-2010s). No antigen is known for these receptors. Beyond this particular receptor, the publication reports: Four or five TRBV segments, including TRBV5-6, TRBV5-1 and TRBV20-1, were significantly more frequent in patients than controls.

The library relied on PCR. The sample was run on an Illumina HiSeq 2500. To reduce PCR and sequencing biases, unique molecular identifiers were built into the TCR beta cDNA libraries. TCRdb applied fastp at Q25 and MiXCR to the public reads, then kept only in-frame beta chains. Rows with a matching CDR3 protein are joined into one entry that keeps the most common DNA and genes. This sample lists approximately 440,000 distinct CDR3 sequences; nearly 45% were detected once. 9.5% to 13% of the sample goes to the ten largest clones. What was sequenced was blood. The source is a girl under 18 with multiple sclerosis.

The J gene is TRBJ1-3, the V gene TRBV7-2; D not resolved. V shed 3 bases and J shed 3 bases, with 15 bases lying between them. The CDR3 runs 16 residues. Germline CDR1 and CDR2: SGHTA and FQGNSA. The CDR3 loop reads CASSLKTGRVGNTIYF. CDR3 DNA sequence: TGTGCCAGCAGCTTGAAGACGGGTCGGGTTGGAAACACCATATATTTT.

This clonotype has only a few counts. The chain joins TRBV6-6 to TRBJ2-7; 9 bases fit TRBD2. Near its end, the DNA agrees better with TRBJ2-5, so the J call may be wrong. Germline V lookup: CDR1 MNHNY, CDR2 SVGAGI (reference sequence). The CDR3 is made up of 13 amino acids. The CDR3 coding sequence is TGTGCCAGCACGAATAGCGGGAGAAAGACCCAGTACTTC. It is translated as CASTNSGRKTQYF.

The chain is built from TRBV20-1 and TRBJ2-7, with TRBD1 identical over 8 bases. The CDR3 runs 14 residues. The germline V gene encodes CDR1 DFQATT and CDR2 SNEGSKA (reference sequence). V lost 6 bases and J lost 5; bases outside the gene matches: 12. The CDR3 DNA is TGCAGTGCACAGCACGGACAGGGCGGGCACGAGCAGTACTTC. Translating it yields CSAQHGQGGHEQYF.

The J gene is TRBJ2-6, the V gene TRBV20-1, with D tentatively TRBD2 (5 bases). CDR1 and CDR2 (germline): DFQATT, SNEGSKA (reference sequence). V was pared by 0 bases and J by 6 bases, with 9 bases between. The CDR3 is 14 amino acids. The CDR3 loop is CSAREAREANVLTF. The CDR3 DNA reads TGCAGTGCTAGAGAAGCACGGGAGGCCAACGTCCTGACTTTC.

The rearrangement uses TRBV3-1 and TRBJ2-1; a weak D match, TRBD2 (5 bases). Germline CDR1 is LGHDT and CDR2 is YNNKEL (reference sequence). Trimming pared 0 bases from V and 9 bases from J, leaving 15 bases between. The CDR3 length is 15 residues. CDR3 DNA: TGTGCCAGCAGCCAAGATGAGGGTAGCGACGGTGAGCAGTTCTTC. This gives the protein CASSQDEGSDGEQFF.

This clonotype was seen a handful of times. DNA of the CDR3: TGTGCCAGCAGTTACTCGGGCAGAAATAATGAAAAACTGTTTTTT. It encodes CASSYSGRNNEKLFF. The rearrangement uses TRBV6-5 and TRBJ1-4; D not certain. Trimming took off 0 bases at V and 4 bases at J, with 9 bases between the two ends. Germline CDR1 and CDR2: MNHEY and SVGAGI. This CDR3 is 15 amino acids long.

In this sample, this clonotype turned up a few times. V usage is TRBV7-9 and J usage is TRBJ2-7; 8 nucleotides match TRBD2. The CDR3 spans 15 residues. Germline lookup yields CDR1 SEHNR and CDR2 FQNEAQ (reference sequence). V was pared by 1 base and J by 4 bases, with 6 bases of the junction left unmatched. The CDR3 DNA is TGTGCCAGCAGCTTAGGTAGCGGGACTTTTTACGAGCAGTACTTC. Its translation is CASSLGSGTFYEQYF.

The V gene is TRBV6-6, the J gene TRBJ2-5; 12 bases are shared with TRBD1. The V gene end was trimmed by 8 bases and the J gene end by 11 bases; junction bases not matched to a gene: 9. The CDR3 totals 13 residues. CDR1 and CDR2 from the germline V gene are MNHNY and SVGAGI (reference sequence). The CDR3 loop reads CASGGQGASEQYF. The CDR3 DNA sequence: TGTGCCAGCGGGGGACAGGGGGCGAGTGAGCAGTACTTC.